This is a list of T cell receptor beta chains from one sample in a study of Graves' ophthalmopathy and Graves' hyperthyroidism. TCRdb fed the multiplex PCR reads into MiXCR, producing one record per CDR3 protein. Of about 390,000 distinct CDR3 sequences listed, 15% are singletons. The source material was peripheral blood. These receptors all stem from a woman aged 18-29 years with stable Graves' hyperthyroidism. Each CDR3 is given with its conserved first and last residue. A D gene is named only where the DNA matches it firmly. Size is omitted from some rows. Given values are once, few, many or a class for expanded clones.

>TRBJ2-7|TRBV6-5|-|-
CASSYSAGISYEQYF
TGTGCCAGCAGTTACTCGGCAGGAATATCCTACGAGCAGTACTTC
>TRBJ1-5|TRBV6-1|-|many
CASSERGASNQPQHF
TGTGCCAGCAGTGAACGGGGGGCTAGCAATCAGCCCCAGCATTTT
>TRBJ1-2|TRBV6-1|-|many
CASSDAAPEGYTF
TGTGCCAGCAGTGACGCTGCCCCGGAAGGCTACACCTTC
>TRBJ1-2|TRBV28|TRBD1|many
CASSRGGGYTF
TGTGCCAGCAGCAGAGGGGGCGGCTACACCTTC
>TRBJ2-7|TRBV3-1|-|few
CASSPGVPYEQYF
TGTGCCAGCAGCCCCGGAGTTCCCTACGAGCAGTACTTC
>TRBJ1-1|TRBV19|-|many
CASSITGYDTEAFF
TGTGCCAGTAGTATTACCGGGTACGACACTGAAGCTTTCTTT
>TRBJ1-2|TRBV4-2|-|-
CASSQLTERGRVYGYTF
TGTGCCAGCAGTCAATTAACCGAGAGGGGGAGGGTCTATGGCTACACCTTC
>TRBJ1-2|TRBV19|TRBD1|many
CASSFRTGDGYTF
TGTGCCAGTAGTTTCCGGACAGGGGATGGCTACACCTTC
>TRBJ2-5|TRBV4-1|TRBD2|-
CASSPPLGGETQYF
TGCGCCAGCAGCCCTCCGTTGGGAGGGGAGACCCAGTACTTC
>TRBJ1-3|TRBV7-6|-|many
CASSLGTAGKDTIYF
TGTGCCAGCAGCTTAGGTACCGCCGGGAAGGACACCATATATTTT
>TRBJ1-6|TRBV20-1|-|many
CSASDQYNSPLHF
TGCAGTGCTAGTGATCAGTATAATTCACCCCTCCACTTT
>TRBJ1-1|TRBV19|-|many
CASSEGRGQQAFF
TGTGCCAGTAGTGAAGGGCGCGGTCAGCAAGCTTTCTTT
>TRBJ1-2|TRBV10-3|-|many
CAILTPGPNFLGYTF
TGTGCCATCCTTACACCGGGACCAAATTTTCTTGGCTACACCTTC
>TRBJ2-7|TRBV4-1|-|few
CASSHPEAMGSEQYF
TGCGCCAGCAGCCACCCCGAGGCCATGGGAAGCGAGCAGTACTTC
>TRBJ1-2|TRBV7-2|TRBD1|-
CASSSGTAFGYTF
TGTGCCAGCAGCTCCGGGACAGCCTTTGGCTACACCTTC
>TRBJ1-5|TRBV19|TRBD1|many
CASGQGWNQPQHF
TGTGCGTCAGGACAGGGGTGGAATCAGCCCCAGCATTTT
>TRBJ2-7|TRBV6-5|-|many
CASSSPLAGLGYEQYF
TGTGCCAGCAGTTCCCCGTTGGCAGGGCTGGGGTACGAGCAGTACTTC
>TRBJ2-2|TRBV24-1|TRBD1|-
CATSDPRSRGFDGELFF
TGTGCCACCAGTGATCCACGGAGCAGGGGGTTCGACGGGGAGCTGTTTTTT
>TRBJ2-7|TRBV11-2|TRBD1|many
CASSLDLNRGREQYF
TGTGCCAGCAGCTTAGATCTAAACAGGGGGCGAGAGCAGTACTTC
>TRBJ2-5|TRBV6-1|-|-
CASSEGIAGETQYF
TGTGCCAGCAGCGAGGGGATAGCTGGAGAGACCCAGTACTTC
>TRBJ2-2|TRBV2|-|many
CASRQGRLTNTGELFF
TGTGCCAGCAGACAGGGACGGTTAACGAACACCGGGGAGCTGTTTTTT
>TRBJ2-2|TRBV6-1|-|many
CASGVTNTGELFF
TGTGCCAGCGGGGTTACGAACACCGGGGAGCTGTTTTTT
>TRBJ1-5|TRBV7-9|-|few
CASSSSNTSPQHF
TGTGCCAGCAGCTCTTCCAACACCTCGCCCCAGCATTTT
>TRBJ1-2|TRBV11-2|-|many
CASSPSEPDYNYGYTF
TGTGCCAGCAGCCCTTCGGAGCCGGATTATAACTATGGCTACACCTTC
>TRBJ1-1|TRBV19|-|few
CASISRGETEAFF
TGTGCCAGTATCTCTAGGGGGGAGACTGAAGCTTTCTTT
>TRBJ2-2|TRBV6-2/TRBV6-3|-|many
CASSYSPPAEVGGELFF
TGTGCCAGCAGTTACTCCCCCCCCGCGGAGGTCGGCGGGGAGCTGTTTTTT
>TRBJ1-1|TRBV27|-|many
CASSLSVFAGANTEAFF
TGTGCCAGCAGTTTATCGGTTTTCGCAGGGGCGAACACTGAAGCTTTCTTT
>TRBJ1-1|TRBV11-2|-|many
CASSLGGGATEAFF
TGTGCCAGCAGCTTAGGAGGAGGCGCCACTGAAGCTTTCTTT
>TRBJ1-5|TRBV2|-|many
CASSAGLGPQHF
TGTGCCAGCAGTGCAGGGCTGGGGCCCCAGCATTTT
>TRBJ2-4|TRBV7-2|TRBD2|many
CASSLVASGGNKNIQYF
TGTGCCAGCAGCTTAGTCGCTAGCGGGGGGAACAAAAACATTCAGTACTTC
>TRBJ2-2|TRBV5-1|-|-
CASSLMGGDNGELCF
TGCGCCAGCAGCTTGATGGGGGGCGATAACGGGGAGCTGTGTTTT
>TRBJ2-2|TRBV4-1|TRBD1|few
CASSQAGQGVNTGKLFF
TGCGCCAGCAGCCAAGCTGGACAGGGGGTAAATACCGGGAAGCTGTTTTTT
>TRBJ1-6|TRBV11-2|TRBD1|many
CASRTYRGRDSPLHF
TGTGCCAGCCGAACTTACAGGGGAAGGGATTCACCCCTCCACTTT
>TRBJ1-5|TRBV9|-|many
CASSVAGGAGQPQHF
TGTGCCAGCAGCGTAGCTGGGGGGGCGGGTCAGCCCCAGCATTTT
>TRBJ2-7|TRBV5-1|TRBD1|many
CASSQGASYEQYF
TGCGCCAGCAGCCAGGGGGCGAGTTACGAGCAGTACTTC
>TRBJ2-7|TRBV29-1|-|-
CSVLAPLMGEQYF
TGCAGCGTTTTAGCTCCGCTGATGGGCGAGCAGTACTTC
>TRBJ1-5|TRBV6-2/TRBV6-3|-|many
CASSYSMDFQPQHF
TGTGCCAGCAGTTACTCGATGGACTTCCAGCCCCAGCATTTT
>TRBJ1-5|TRBV19|-|many
CASSIPDTDWSNQPQHF
TGTGCCAGTAGTATACCGGACACTGACTGGAGCAATCAGCCCCAGCATTTT
>TRBJ2-2|TRBV15|-|-
CATSLIRRAGEAGELFF
TGTGCCACCAGCCTAATTAGGAGGGCTGGAGAGGCCGGGGAGCTGTTTTTT
>TRBJ2-5|TRBV6-1|TRBD2|many
CASSQPSGGQRETQYF
TGTGCCAGCAGTCAACCTAGCGGGGGCCAACGAGAGACCCAGTACTTC
>TRBJ2-7|TRBV27|-|-
CASNKYPSPYEQYF
TGTGCCAGCAACAAATACCCGAGTCCCTACGAGCAGTACTTC
>TRBJ2-2|TRBV6-5|-|many
CASRGQGELFF
TGTGCCAGCCGAGGACAAGGGGAGCTGTTTTTT